Shown below are 22 T cell receptor beta chains from a single sample sequenced in a study of shared clonotypes between healthy human individuals. Naive CD8 cells lacked CD45RO and underwent positive selection for CCR7, leaving out terminally differentiated effector memory CD45RA+ cells. The table came from immunoSEQ multiplex PCR; TCRdb's copy has only in-frame clones and leaves some out. This table holds roughly 2,000,000 clones, less than 95% found once. Sequencing used naive CD8+ T cells sorted from blood. The source is a man younger than 30 in good health.

The rearrangement links TRBV18 to TRBJ2-7; 8 bases align to TRBD1. Germline V CDR1 and CDR2: KGHSH, LQKENI. CDR3 length: 15 residues. The V and J ends lost 1 base and 3 bases, in that order; junction bases with no gene match: 5. CDR3 sequence: CASSPLDRVDYEQYF. In nucleotides, the CDR3 is TGTGCCAGCTCACCACTGGACAGGGTTGACTACGAGCAGTACTTC.

This chain joins TRBV27 and TRBJ2-6; D not resolved. Trimming removed 2 bases at V and 4 bases at J, with 6 bases between. Germline CDR1 MNHEY, CDR2 SMNVEV (reference sequence). The CDR3 consists of 14 residues. This chain's CDR3 is CASSLMQGANVLTF. The DNA of the CDR3 is TGTGCCAGCAGTTTAATGCAGGGGGCCAACGTCCTGACTTTC.

This clone came up once. The CDR3 bases are TGTGCCAGCAGTTGGTGGACAGGGACAGGGGGCGATGAGCAGTTCTTC. This gives the protein CASSWWTGTGGDEQFF. The V and J genes are TRBV28 and TRBJ2-1, with 12 bases lining up with TRBD1. V shed 4 bases, J shed 8 bases, and the junction held 9 bases outside the gene matches. The CDR3 has 16 amino acids. Germline values: CDR1 MDHEN, CDR2 SYDVKM.

This clone was seen only once. This rearrangement joins TRBV9 to TRBJ2-3; TRBD2 matches 9 bases. The germline gives CDR1 SGDLS, CDR2 YYNGEE. Trimming removed 3 bases from V and 3 bases from J; junction bases left unmatched: 5. The CDR3 is made up of 15 amino acids. In DNA form, the CDR3 reads TGTGCCAGCAGCGACCCGGGACTAGCTACAGATACGCAGTATTTT. Amino acids: CASSDPGLATDTQYF.

The CDR3 reads CASRTGVEDYEQYF. The CDR3 coding sequence is TGTGCCAGCAGGACCGGGGTAGAGGACTACGAGCAGTACTTC. The rearrangement uses TRBV28 and TRBJ2-7; possible D gene TRBD2, 5 bases. Trimming cost V 6 bases and J 3 bases, with 15 bases left between them. The V gene's germline CDR1 is MDHEN and CDR2 SYDVKM. The CDR3 consists of 14 residues.

Remarks on this clone: At the DNA level, this CDR3 is encoded by other sequences in the same sample as well. In DNA, the CDR3 is TGTGCCAGCAGCTTGGGAGTAGCGGGGGGCTACGAGCAGTACTTC. Translating gives CASSLGVAGGYEQYF. The J gene is TRBJ2-7, the V gene TRBV5-6; the match to TRBD2 covers 10 bases. Germline trimming cut 0 bases from V and 3 bases from J; bases unmatched to any gene: 3. Germline-derived CDR1 and CDR2 are SGHDT and YYEEEE. CDR3 length: 15 residues.

V and J are TRBV10-2 and TRBJ2-7, with D possibly being TRBD1 (6 bases). From germline, CDR1 is WSHSY and CDR2 SAAADI. V was clipped by 2 bases and J by 2 bases, with 13 bases between them. This CDR3 is built from 15 residues. The CDR3 nucleotides read TGCGCCAGCAGTGAGGATGAGACAGGAGCCTACGAGCAGTACTTC. Amino acids: CASSEDETGAYEQYF.

The chain has TRBV4-3 and TRBJ2-2; D is uncertain. The ends were cut back, 1 base at V and 5 bases at J, with 8 bases in the middle. CDR3 size: 14 residues. CDR1 and CDR2 (germline): LGHNA, YSLEER. As DNA, the CDR3 is TGCGCCAGCAGCCAAGGTCTCAGGACCGGGGAGCTGTTTTTT. Translated: CASSQGLRTGELFF.

CDR3 protein: CASGQFSITDTQYF. The CDR3 DNA reads TGTGCCAGCGGACAGTTTTCCATCACAGATACGCAGTATTTT. The J gene is TRBJ2-3, the V gene TRBV27; TRBD1 is a possible D gene (6 bases). The V gene lost 8 bases and the J gene lost 2 bases, with 14 bases spanning the gap. This CDR3 comprises 14 residues. Germline V CDR1 and CDR2: MNHEY, SMNVEV (reference sequence).

V usage is TRBV5-4 and J usage is TRBJ1-2; the match to TRBD1 covers 7 bases. The CDR3 runs 15 residues. Germline V lookup: CDR1 SGHNT, CDR2 YYREEE (reference sequence). V was clipped by 3 bases and J by 0 bases; unmatched bases: 5. The CDR3 region has the DNA TGTGCCAGCAGCTCAGAGGGACAGTCTAACTATGGCTACACCTTC. Protein sequence: CASSSEGQSNYGYTF.

The CDR3 DNA reads TGTGCCAGCAGTGATACGGGGATTCGGGCCCTCCACTTT. It yields the protein CASSDTGIRALHF. The chain recombines TRBV25-1 with TRBJ1-6; no reliable D call. The V end was cut by 3 bases, the J end by 14 bases, with 14 bases between. Germline V gene data show CDR1 as MGHDK and CDR2 as SYGVNS. The CDR3 consists of 13 residues.

The rearrangement links TRBV7-9 to TRBJ2-3; 12 bases are a match to TRBD2. The CDR3 has 16 amino acids. Germline V gene sequence: CDR1 SEHNR, CDR2 FQNEAQ (reference sequence). V trimming: 3 bases; J trimming: 4 bases; junction bases outside the gene matches: 5. The CDR3 loop is CASSFRLAGVADTQYF. The CDR3 DNA reads as TGTGCCAGCAGCTTTAGACTAGCGGGAGTGGCAGATACGCAGTATTTT.

The chain combines TRBV4-1 with TRBJ2-2; D gene unclear. Germline lookup yields CDR1 MGHRA and CDR2 YSYEKL. V was clipped by 4 bases and J by 5 bases, with 2 bases between them. CDR3 length equals 11 residues. CDR3 in amino acids: CASSLTGELFF. Here the CDR3 DNA reads TGCGCCAGCAGCCTGACCGGGGAGCTGTTTTTT.

The chain employs TRBV7-9 and TRBJ2-1; 9 positions agree with TRBD2. The length of the CDR3 is 16 residues. Per the germline V gene, CDR1 is SEHNR and CDR2 is FQNEAQ (reference sequence). The V gene end was trimmed by 4 bases and the J gene end by 2 bases; junction bases not matched to a gene: 6. Here the CDR3 reads CASSSYSGGTYNEQFF. CDR3 coding DNA: TGTGCCAGCAGCTCCTATAGCGGGGGAACCTACAATGAGCAGTTCTTC.

Regarding this clone: Other DNA sequences from this sample encode an identical CDR3 as well. This chain joins TRBV27 and TRBJ2-7; TRBD1 or TRBD2 may be the D gene (5 bases each). CDR1 MNHEY and CDR2 SMNVEV come from the germline V gene (reference sequence). Deletions cut 0 bases from V and 5 bases from J, with 8 bases between. This CDR3 is 13 amino acids long. CDR3 in DNA: TGTGCCAGCAGTTTATCGGGGGTCCACGAGCAGTACTTC. Translation: CASSLSGVHEQYF.

Remarks on this clone: Different DNA sequences within this sample yield the same CDR3. The CDR3 DNA reads TGTGCCAGCAGTTCAGGACCGTCCTACGAGCAGTACTTC. As protein: CASSSGPSYEQYF. This chain joins TRBV27 and TRBJ2-7; D not certain. This CDR3 is 13 amino acids long. V was pared by 4 bases and J by 1 base, with 8 bases between. The germline gives CDR1 MNHEY, CDR2 SMNVEV (reference sequence).

The chain couples TRBV7-2 to TRBJ2-7, with D unresolved. The CDR3 runs 15 residues. With 1 base removed from V and 0 bases from J, the gap between germline ends came to 10 bases. Germline CDR1 reads SGHTA; CDR2 reads FQGNSA. CDR3 DNA: TGTGCCAGCAGCTTAGTCGACACGTCCTCCTACGAGCAGTACTTC. Encoded protein: CASSLVDTSSYEQYF.

V usage is TRBV14 and J usage is TRBJ2-6; D is perhaps TRBD1 (6 bases). This CDR3 is built from 14 residues. Trimming shortened V by 4 bases and J by 4 bases, and 8 bases separated the two germline ends. CDR1 is SGHDN, CDR2 FVKESK, per germline. DNA of the CDR3: TGTGCCAGCAGCCGACAGGCGGGGGCCAACGTCCTGACTTTC. Protein: CASSRQAGANVLTF.

Of note for this clone: One junction end does not reproduce the germline sequence, and a read error may be involved. The rearrangement links TRBV13 to TRBJ2-7, with a tentative D call TRBD2 (5 bases). CDR1 is PRHDT and CDR2 is FYEKMQ in the germline V gene (reference sequence). The CDR3 has 14 amino acids. This chain's CDR3 is CASSLGPGSYEQYF. CDR3 DNA sequence: TGTGCCAGCAGCCTAGGACCGGGATCCTACGAGCAGTACTTC.

V is TRBV30 and J is TRBJ2-7, with TRBD2 matching over 11 bases. Germline V gene lookup returns CDR1 GTSNPN and CDR2 SVGIG (reference sequence). After removal of 7 bases from V and 3 bases from J, the junction contained 11 bases not matched to a gene. The CDR3 covers 15 residues. CDR3 amino acids: CAYLGTSGNFYEQYF. The CDR3 DNA follows: TGTGCCTATTTGGGGACTAGCGGAAATTTCTACGAGCAGTACTTC.

The chain recombines TRBV27 with TRBJ2-5, with TRBD2 as a possible D gene (6 bases). V dropped 1 base and J dropped 1 base, with 10 bases sitting between them. This CDR3 spans 15 amino acids. Germline loops: CDR1 MNHEY, CDR2 SMNVEV (reference sequence). CDR3 protein: CASSLLGGAQETQYF. The CDR3 region has the DNA TGTGCCAGCAGTTTATTAGGCGGGGCCCAAGAGACCCAGTACTTC.

The genes are TRBV10-2 and TRBJ2-4; D is unclear. Looked up from germline, CDR1 is WSHSY and CDR2 is SAAADI. The CDR3 is 12 residues long. The V and J ends lost 3 bases and 8 bases respectively, with 8 bases between them. CDR3 DNA: TGCGCCAGCAGTGACGTTGAGGACATTCAGTACTTC. Translation: CASSDVEDIQYF.